This TCR beta chain was obtained from a study of T cell repertoires in cytomegalovirus infection. With regard to this clonotype: The antigen is undetermined.

MiXCR, run by TCRdb on the reads, gives a single entry per CDR3 protein. The table shows approximately 300,000 distinct CDR3 sequences, with 25% occurring only once. Germline CDR1 is MNHEY and CDR2 is SVGEGT. The CDR3 runs to 14 residues. With V trimmed by 8 bases and J by 5 bases, 11 bases remained unmatched. This clonotype was sampled from a human donor in good health (CMV status not recorded). Some clones in this sample may be carry-over from other donors' samples. The sequencing used cultured PBMCs, collected from culture after CMV antigen stimulation. The J gene is TRBJ2-7, the V gene TRBV6-2 or TRBV6-3; 8 positions match TRBD2. The CDR3 region has the DNA TGTGCCAGCGCCAGCCAGCGGGAGTCCCACGAGCAGTACTTC. Protein sequence: CASASQRESHEQYF.